The next 23 T cell receptor beta chains were all read from a single sample in a study of CD8 T cells in acute hepatitis C reinfection. Findings and limits, study-wide: Preferential TRBV04 and TRBV06 usage appeared in all groups and was not explained by the naive pool.

TCRdb keeps only in-frame clones here, not all; method: immunoSEQ multiplex PCR. The table has roughly 1,500 clones, roughly half seen once. Time point of the sample: acute HCV infection, within 168 days of estimated infection date. No in vitro expansion preceded sequencing of these hepatitis C virus-specific cells, which were studied ex vivo. The starting material was HCV NS3-1073 tetramer-sorted CD8+ T cells from PBMCs, obtained during acute infection. The receptor source for this set is a woman aged 18-35 years who spontaneously cleared hepatitis C infection.

This chain links TRBV4-2 with TRBJ1-2; D remains unclear. V lost 0 bases and J 13 bases, leaving 24 bases between the germline ends. The CDR3 contains 16 residues. From germline, CDR1 is LGHNA and CDR2 YNFKEQ. CDR3 in amino acids: CASSQEFGLNYGIGTF. DNA for the CDR3: TGTGCCAGCAGCCAAGAGTTCGGGCTCAATTATGGAATAGGCACCTTC.

The chain is built from TRBV7-3 and TRBJ2-5, with 12 bases aligning to TRBD2. The germline V gene encodes CDR1 SGHTA and CDR2 FQGTGA. Trimming removed 2 bases from V and 2 bases from J; junction bases left unmatched: 6. The CDR3 runs to 17 residues. The CDR3 region has the DNA TGTGCCAGCAGCTTATCCCGGACTAGCGGGGAACAAGAGACCCAGTACTTC. Translating it yields CASSLSRTSGEQETQYF.

V gene TRBV4-2 combines with J gene TRBJ2-7; TRBD1 matches at 7 bases. The germline gives CDR1 LGHNA, CDR2 YNFKEQ. CDR3 length: 15 amino acids. Trimming at V came to 0 bases and at J to 7 bases, leaving 9 bases not matched to a gene. DNA of the CDR3: TGTGCCAGCAGCCAAGAACAGGGGTCATGGGGGGAGCAGTACTTC. Translated: CASSQEQGSWGEQYF.

This chain uses TRBV5-6 with TRBJ1-1, with D possibly being TRBD1 (5 bases). CDR3 size: 13 residues. The ends were cut back, 3 bases at V and 4 bases at J, with 10 bases in the middle. Germline CDR1 SGHDT, CDR2 YYEEEE. The CDR3 loop reads CASSSGGSTEAFF. CDR3 bases: TGTGCCAGCAGCTCCGGGGGTAGCACTGAAGCTTTCTTT. The variable domain in full, with the rest retrieved from reference TRBV5-6 and TRBJ1-1, is DAGVTQSPTHLIKTRGQQVTLRCSPKSGHDTVSWYQQALGQGPQFIFQYYEEEERQRGNFPDRFSGHQFPNYSSELNVNALLLGDSALYLCASSSGGSTEAFFGQGTRLTVV.

By frequency in the sample, this clone is medium-sized. The rearrangement links TRBV5-8 to TRBJ2-1; D ambiguous. Germline V gives CDR1 SGHTS, CDR2 YDEGEE. The V and J ends lost 1 base and 5 bases respectively, with 16 bases between them. This CDR3 has 16 amino acids. DNA for the CDR3: TGTGCCAGCAGCTTGAGTCCCTCTCCTCCTGACAATGAGCAGTTCTTC. It encodes CASSLSPSPPDNEQFF. The full variable domain, rest sourced from reference TRBV5-8 and TRBJ2-1, is EAGVTQSPTHLIKTRGQQATLRCSPISGHTSVYWYQQALGLGLQFLLWYDEGEERNRGNFPPRFSGRQFPNYSSELNVNALELEDSALYLCASSLSPSPPDNEQFFGPGTRLTVL.

V is TRBV4-2 and J is TRBJ2-5, with D maybe TRBD2 (6 bases). Germline V gene lookup returns CDR1 LGHNA and CDR2 YNFKEQ. The V gene lost 2 bases and the J gene lost 5 bases, with 15 bases spanning the gap. CDR3 length equals 15 residues. CDR3 loop: CASSQTAGSWETQYF. The CDR3 region has the DNA TGTGCCAGCAGCCAAACGGCGGGGAGCTGGGAGACCCAGTACTTC.

The chain is built from TRBV5-5 and TRBJ2-7; D is possibly TRBD1 (5 bases). V lost 3 bases and J 5 bases, leaving 15 bases between the germline ends. CDR3 length: 14 amino acids. The V gene's germline CDR1 is SGHKS and CDR2 YYEKEE (reference sequence). The CDR3 DNA sequence: TGTGCCAGCAGCTGGGATGCAGGGCTCGACGAGCAGTACTTC. Its translation is CASSWDAGLDEQYF.

V and J are TRBV6-5 and TRBJ2-7; weak D call: TRBD1 (5 bases). The length of the CDR3 is 15 residues. V dropped 6 bases and J dropped 3 bases, with 18 bases sitting between them. Germline V gene data show CDR1 as MNHEY and CDR2 as SVGAGI. As DNA, the CDR3 is TGTGCCAGCAGCCCCCTTCCCCGACAGAACTACGAGCAGTACTTC. Amino acid sequence: CASSPLPRQNYEQYF.

The J gene is TRBJ2-3, the V gene TRBV21-1; the D call TRBD2 from the table was never checked on the DNA. TRBV21-1 is listed as a pseudogene. The CDR3 is 15 amino acids. CDR3 bases: TGTGCCAGCAGCGGCCTCAGCGGGGGAACAGATACGCAGTATTTT. Translated, it gives CASSGLSGGTDTQYF.

The gene calls are TRBV19 and TRBJ1-1; a weak D match, TRBD1 (5 bases). V was pared by 3 bases and J by 4 bases, with 12 bases between. The CDR3 sequence is 14 residues long. Germline CDR1 is LNHDA and CDR2 is SQIVND (reference sequence). The CDR3 nucleotides are TGTGCCAGTAGTATGGGGGGAAGTTTCACTGAAGCTTTCTTT. Its translation is CASSMGGSFTEAFF.

The J gene is TRBJ2-7, the V gene TRBV15; 8 bases fit TRBD1. The CDR3 contains 14 residues. V was pared by 2 bases and J by 6 bases, with 6 bases of the junction left unmatched. From germline, CDR1 is LNHNV and CDR2 YYDKDF (reference sequence). The CDR3 nucleotides are TGTGCCACCAGCAGATCTAGACAGGGGTTCGAGCAGTACTTC. It specifies CATSRSRQGFEQYF.

The V call is TRBV7-2, the J call TRBJ2-7; 12 bases fit TRBD1. There are 16 residues in the CDR3. The germline V gene has CDR1 SGHTA and CDR2 FQGNSA. With V trimmed by 4 bases and J by 1 base, 5 bases remained unmatched. The chain's CDR3 is CASSSSGQGASYEQYF. The CDR3 region has the DNA TGTGCCAGCAGCTCCTCGGGACAGGGGGCTTCCTACGAGCAGTACTTC.

Only one count was recorded for this clone. CDR3 sequence: CASSEWGQGFAQHF. CDR3 sequence (DNA): TGTGCCAGCAGTGAATGGGGACAGGGGTTTGCCCAGCATTTT. This chain connects TRBV6-1 to TRBJ1-5, with 10 positions matching TRBD1. The CDR3 consists of 14 residues. Germline V gene data show CDR1 as MNHNS and CDR2 as SASEGT. V lost 2 bases and J lost 11; bases outside the gene matches: 6.

The chain links TRBV6-1 to TRBJ1-2; 10 nucleotides match TRBD1. The germline CDR1 and CDR2 sequences are MNHNS and SASEGT. V lost 0 bases to trimming and J lost 6 bases; unmatched junction nucleotides: 7. The CDR3 extends over 16 amino acids. CDR3 in DNA: TGTGCCAGCAGTGAAGCGGGTGGACAGGGGGTTAATGGCTACACCTTC. Amino acid sequence: CASSEAGGQGVNGYTF.

There are a few counts of this clone. The rearrangement joins TRBV14 to TRBJ1-1; D ambiguous. CDR3 length: 13 amino acids. Trimming left V 5 bases short and J 3 bases short, with 10 bases between. CDR1 and CDR2 (germline): SGHDN, FVKESK. The CDR3 spells CASSSGRDTEAFF. CDR3 DNA: TGTGCCAGCAGCTCCGGTCGAGACACTGAAGCTTTCTTT.

V gene TRBV7-8 combines with J gene TRBJ1-4; 7 nucleotides agree with TRBD1. This CDR3 spans 16 amino acids. Trimming cost V 5 bases and J 4 bases; bases outside gene matches: 10. Germline CDR1 reads SGHVS; CDR2 reads FQNEAQ. The CDR3 spells CASSRPRTGHNEKLFF. In DNA form, the CDR3 reads TGTGCCAGCAGCCGACCCCGGACAGGACATAATGAAAAACTGTTTTTT.

The chain combines TRBV4-2 with TRBJ1-1, with D hard to call. Trimming shortened V by 3 bases and J by 5 bases, and 10 bases separated the two germline ends. In germline, CDR1 is LGHNA, CDR2 YNFKEQ. This CDR3 comprises 13 residues. The CDR3 DNA sequence: TGTGCCAGCAGCCAGGAAACCCAAACTGAAGCTTTCTTT. Protein: CASSQETQTEAFF.

The chain links TRBV6-5 to TRBJ1-1; TRBD1 might be the D (5 bases). CDR1 and CDR2 (germline): MNHEY, SVGAGI. V was trimmed by 0 bases and J by 5 bases, leaving 7 bases between them. There are 13 residues in the CDR3. CDR3 region: CASSYSKGTEAFF. The CDR3 bases are TGTGCCAGCAGTTACTCTAAGGGGACTGAAGCTTTCTTT.

The chain joins TRBV6-5 to TRBJ2-7; D remains ambiguous. The CDR3 is made up of 14 amino acids. Germline loops: CDR1 MNHEY, CDR2 SVGAGI. Between the trimmed V and J ends, which lost 5 bases and 2 bases, there was a span of 13 bases. As DNA, the CDR3 is TGTGCCAGCAGTGAAGTGGCAGGAACCTACGAGCAGTACTTC. It is translated as CASSEVAGTYEQYF.

The chain carries TRBV15 and TRBJ1-5; possibly TRBD1 for D (5 bases). Trimming left V 5 bases short and J 7 bases short, with 21 bases between. The CDR3 contains 16 residues. From germline, CDR1 is LNHNV and CDR2 YYDKDF (reference sequence). The CDR3 is CATSSPQGLLKQPQHF. CDR3 DNA sequence: TGTGCCACCAGCTCACCCCAGGGACTCTTGAAGCAGCCCCAGCATTTT.

This clone was detected a few times. The genes are TRBV7-2 and TRBJ2-7; perhaps D is TRBD1 or TRBD2 (7 bases each). Germline V gene lookup returns CDR1 SGHTA and CDR2 FQGNSA. Trimming shortened V by 2 bases and J by 2 bases, and 16 bases separated the two germline ends. The CDR3 spans 16 residues. DNA of the CDR3: TGTGCCAGCAGCTTAAGCAGGGGGGGAGAGGCCTACGAGCAGTACTTC. Encoded protein: CASSLSRGGEAYEQYF.

By proportion, this clone is medium-sized. This rearrangement joins TRBV11-3 to TRBJ2-1, with TRBD1 matching over 7 bases. V shed 4 bases and J 4 bases; nucleotides not matched to a gene: 16. The germline CDR1 and CDR2 sequences are SGHNT and YENEEA. This CDR3 contains 18 residues. CDR3 protein: CASSSAPTGDPRYNEQFF. In DNA, the CDR3 is TGTGCCAGCAGCTCCGCCCCCACAGGGGACCCGAGATACAATGAGCAGTTCTTC.

V usage is TRBV7-3 and J usage is TRBJ2-6, with D perhaps being TRBD1 or TRBD2 (6 bases each). CDR1 and CDR2 (germline): SGHTA, FQGTGA. V shed 0 bases and J shed 1 base, with 13 bases lying between them. CDR3 length equals 18 residues. CDR3 region: CASSLTPGALSGANVLTF. Here the CDR3 DNA reads TGTGCCAGCAGCTTAACTCCGGGGGCTCTTTCTGGGGCCAACGTCCTGACTTTC.